This entry features one TCR beta chain sequence. Its specificity is not known. Some clones are missing from TCRdb's copy, which holds only in-frame ones; the method was immunoSEQ multiplex PCR. Altogether approximately 2,000,000 clones are present, just under 95% being singletons, with the ten largest covering more than 1.5%. CD45RO-negative CD8 cells positively selected for CCR7 made up the naive population, which excluded terminally differentiated effector memory CD45RA+ cells. Nashville, Tennessee was home to all donors, each a Caucasian adult. The data are from a study of shared clonotypes between healthy human individuals. Germline V gene lookup returns CDR1 SGHTA and CDR2 FQGNSA. The V end lost 3 bases, the J end lost 2 bases, and 11 bases lay between the germline ends. CDR3 length equals 15 residues. General study results and limits: Clonotypes which were not shared had lower generation probabilities than clonotypes that all four donors shared. Between a handful of donors, naive CD4 clonotypes were shared at a level of around 5.2%. Tissue TCR repertoires likely differ from these blood-only repertoires.

Sequences were obtained from naive CD8+ T cells from PBMCs. This sequence was found in a man younger than 30 in good health. Some clones in this sample may be carry-over from other donors' samples. This chain uses TRBV7-2 with TRBJ2-1; D remains unclear. The CDR3, as DNA: TGTGCCAGCAGCTTGAATCAGGACCCCTACAATGAGCAGTTCTTC. This sequence encodes CASSLNQDPYNEQFF.